Shown below are 20 T cell receptor beta chains from a single sample sequenced in a study of T cell responses to AZD1222 COVID-19 vaccine. Using immunoSEQ multiplex PCR, the repertoire was profiled, and TCRdb retains in-frame clones only, with some absent. Among some 150,000 clones listed, roughly nine tenths were seen once. This material consisted of peripheral blood, taken after recovery from COVID-19. The origin of the receptors is an adult who had recovered from COVID-19.

The chain combines TRBV3-1 (or the pseudogene TRBV3-2) with TRBJ2-5, with D perhaps matching TRBD1 or TRBD2 (7 bases each). The germline gives CDR1 LGHDT, CDR2 YNNKEL (reference sequence). The CDR3 totals 14 residues. V dropped 1 base and J dropped 5 bases, with 11 bases sitting between them. The CDR3 sequence: CASSQAQGGETQYF. The CDR3 DNA is TGTGCCAGCAGCCAAGCTCAGGGGGGGGAGACCCAGTACTTC.

The chain links TRBV2 to TRBJ1-2; D uncertain. V gave up 6 bases and J gave up 4 bases, with 6 bases separating them. The germline gives CDR1 SNHLY, CDR2 FYNNEI. This CDR3 has 11 amino acids. This CDR3 reads CASSPGYGYTF. As DNA, the CDR3 is TGTGCCAGCAGCCCAGGCTATGGCTACACCTTC.

The chain's CDR3 is CASSLGLRGDTGELFF. In nucleotides, the CDR3 is TGTGCCAGCAGCTTAGGTTTGCGGGGTGACACCGGGGAGCTGTTTTTT. The chain couples TRBV11-2 to TRBJ2-2, with a tentative D call TRBD2 (6 bases). The CDR3 contains 16 residues. V was shortened by 1 base and J by 3 bases, with 12 bases between the two germline ends. Per the germline V gene, CDR1 is SGHAT and CDR2 is FQNNGV.

V usage is TRBV3-1 (or the pseudogene TRBV3-2) and J usage is TRBJ1-2; 11 bases are shared with TRBD1. The CDR3 covers 15 residues. Germline CDR1 is LGHDT and CDR2 is YNNKEL (reference sequence). V gave up 4 bases and J gave up 6 bases; unmatched junction bases: 7. CDR3 sequence: CASSRGTGGNHGYTF. Here the CDR3 DNA reads TGTGCCAGCAGCCGCGGGACAGGGGGAAATCATGGCTACACCTTC.

The chain carries TRBV9 and TRBJ2-2; the match to TRBD1 covers 10 bases. Germline V gene sequence: CDR1 SGDLS, CDR2 YYNGEE. Losses at the gene ends were 4 bases for V and 3 bases for J; bases not matched to a gene: 3. The CDR3 totals 15 residues. This CDR3 is CASSFGTGDTGELFF. For the CDR3, the DNA is TGTGCCAGCAGCTTCGGGACAGGGGACACCGGGGAGCTGTTTTTT.

The chain uses TRBV28 and TRBJ1-5; D not resolved. The CDR3 sequence is 14 residues long. Trimming shortened V by 2 bases and J by 4 bases, and 9 bases separated the two germline ends. From germline, CDR1 is MDHEN and CDR2 SYDVKM. CDR3 nucleotides: TGTGCCAGCAGTTTAAATTCTGTGAATCAGCCCCAGCATTTT. Translating it yields CASSLNSVNQPQHF. Full variable domain (missing parts from reference TRBV28 and TRBJ1-5): DVKVTQSSRYLVKRTGEKVFLECVQDMDHENMFWYRQDPGLGLRLIYFSYDVKMKEKGDIPEGYSVSREKKERFSLILESASTNQTSMYLCASSLNSVNQPQHFGDGTRLSIL.

The V and J genes are TRBV4-3 and TRBJ2-7; 7 positions match TRBD1. Germline loops: CDR1 LGHNA, CDR2 YSLEER. The CDR3 has 16 amino acids. Trimming took 0 bases from V and 0 from J; bases not matched to a gene: 5. Written as DNA, the CDR3 is TGCGCCAGCAGCCAAGATCATTCAGGGGGCTCCTACGAGCAGTACTTC. Its protein is CASSQDHSGGSYEQYF.

The chain links TRBV6-1 to TRBJ1-2; TRBD1 matches at 7 bases. The germline CDR1 and CDR2 sequences are MNHNS and SASEGT. V lost 3 bases to trimming and J lost 6 bases; unmatched junction nucleotides: 7. This CDR3 region has 14 residues. CDR3 nucleotide sequence: TGTGCCAGCAGTGAGCAGGGGGGGCCGGATGGCTACACCTTC. Translated, it gives CASSEQGGPDGYTF.

This clone appeared once. The chain links TRBV7-8 to TRBJ2-1; 10 nucleotides line up with TRBD1. Germline-derived CDR1 and CDR2 are SGHVS and FQNEAQ. V lost 2 bases, J lost 5 bases, and 6 bases stayed unmatched. This CDR3 comprises 16 residues. For the CDR3, the DNA is TGTGCCAGCAGCTTACCGGGACAGGGGCGAGACAATGAGCAGTTCTTC. Its translation: CASSLPGQGRDNEQFF.

This clone was detected only a few times. The V and J genes are TRBV19 and TRBJ1-1; the D is unclear. Trimming took off 7 bases at V and 8 bases at J, with 17 bases between the two ends. Germline CDR1 is LNHDA and CDR2 is SQIVND (reference sequence). This CDR3 has 13 amino acids. CDR3 in amino acids: CASTPGPNREAFF. CDR3 nucleotides: TGTGCCAGTACCCCAGGTCCAAATCGCGAAGCTTTCTTT.

This chain links TRBV15 with TRBJ2-2; TRBD2 might be the D (6 bases). V was shortened by 0 bases and J by 5 bases, with 10 bases between the two germline ends. CDR3 length: 15 amino acids. CDR1 LNHNV and CDR2 YYDKDF come from the germline V gene (reference sequence). CDR3 sequence (DNA): TGTGCCACCAGCAGAGATAGACTAGGGACCGGGGAGCTGTTTTTT. This translates into CATSRDRLGTGELFF. Together with reference TRBV15 and TRBJ2-2, the CDR3 gives the full variable domain: DAMVIQNPRYQVTQFGKPVTLSCSQTLNHNVMYWYQQKSSQAPKLLFHYYDKDFNNEADTPDNFQSRRPNTSFCFLDIRSPGLGDTAMYLCATSRDRLGTGELFFGEGSRLTVL.

This clone has just a few counts. This sequence joins TRBV7-9 and TRBJ2-5; D is uncertain. Germline values: CDR1 SEHNR, CDR2 FQNEAQ (reference sequence). The CDR3 sequence is 12 residues long. Trimming cost V 0 bases and J 5 bases, with 4 bases left between them. CDR3 coding DNA: TGTGCCAGCAGCTTAGCGGTGGAGACCCAGTACTTC. This encodes CASSLAVETQYF.

The V and J genes are TRBV2 and TRBJ2-7; TRBD1 agrees at 7 bases. Germline V gene data show CDR1 as SNHLY and CDR2 as FYNNEI. Trimming took 6 bases from V and 2 from J; bases not matched to a gene: 1. The length of the CDR3 is 12 residues. CDR3 residues: CASRDRAYEQYF. DNA of the CDR3: TGTGCCAGCAGAGACAGGGCCTACGAGCAGTACTTC.

The chain has TRBV7-2 and TRBJ2-2; the D gene could be TRBD1 or TRBD2 (5 bases each). The CDR3 runs 15 residues. Germline values: CDR1 SGHTA, CDR2 FQGNSA. Trimming took off 8 bases at V and 0 bases at J, with 13 bases between the two ends. CDR3 sequence: CASLRDRSNTGELFF. Written as DNA, the CDR3 is TGTGCCAGCCTGAGGGACCGATCGAACACCGGGGAGCTGTTTTTT.

The genes are TRBV5-1 and TRBJ2-7, with 13 bases lining up with TRBD2. Unmatched junction bases numbered 4, after V lost 4 bases and J lost 3 bases. The CDR3 is 15 amino acids. CDR1 and CDR2 (germline): SGHRS, YFSETQ. CDR3 sequence: CASSRTSGGIYEQYF. The CDR3, as DNA: TGCGCCAGCAGCAGGACTAGCGGGGGTATCTACGAGCAGTACTTC.

The rearrangement joins TRBV27 to TRBJ2-1; no definite D call. V was trimmed by 5 bases and J by 3 bases, leaving 8 bases between them. The CDR3 extends over 13 amino acids. Germline V lookup: CDR1 MNHEY, CDR2 SMNVEV (reference sequence). The CDR3 protein is CASSQTYYNEQFF. The CDR3 bases are TGTGCCAGCAGTCAGACATACTACAATGAGCAGTTCTTC.

The chain recombines TRBV7-2 with TRBJ1-2; D remains ambiguous. CDR1 SGHTA and CDR2 FQGNSA come from the germline V gene. The CDR3 has 16 amino acids. The V gene lost 1 base and the J gene lost 6 bases, with 18 bases spanning the gap. DNA of the CDR3: TGTGCCAGCAGCTTAGACGGTACCGGGGTGAAGGATGGCTACACCTTC. Translation gives CASSLDGTGVKDGYTF.

The chain has TRBV5-4 and TRBJ1-3, with D possibly matching TRBD1 (5 bases). The CDR3 runs to 14 residues. CDR1 is SGHNT, CDR2 YYREEE, per germline (reference sequence). Trimming cost V 1 base and J 2 bases, with 7 bases left between them. The CDR3 here is CASSLQGPGNTIYF. The CDR3 DNA sequence: TGTGCCAGCAGCTTGCAGGGACCTGGAAACACCATATATTTT.

This sequence joins TRBV9 and TRBJ2-7, with 8 bases aligning to TRBD1. Germline V CDR1 and CDR2: SGDLS, YYNGEE. This CDR3 comprises 15 residues. Germline trimming cut 0 bases from V and 2 bases from J; bases unmatched to any gene: 4. DNA for the CDR3: TGTGCCAGCAGCGTAGGGCAGGGGGCAGCCTACGAGCAGTACTTC. Translation: CASSVGQGAAYEQYF.

The chain combines TRBV3-1 (or the pseudogene TRBV3-2) with TRBJ2-1, with D possibly matching TRBD2 (7 bases). The CDR3 loop spans 15 amino acids. Trimming left V 1 base short and J 7 bases short, with 14 bases between. Germline V gene data show CDR1 as LGHDT and CDR2 as YNNKEL (reference sequence). CDR3 in DNA: TGTGCCAGCAGCCAAGGGGGGGGCCGGAGGAATGAGCAGTTCTTC. It specifies CASSQGGGRRNEQFF.